The following is a T cell receptor (beta chain) sequence with its context. The CDR3 totals 18 residues. Trimming removed 4 bases from V and 8 bases from J, with 27 bases in between. Germline V CDR1 and CDR2: LNHDA, SQIVND (reference sequence). TCRdb keeps only in-frame clones here, not all; method: immunoSEQ multiplex PCR. The repertoire holds around 110,000 clones, with 70% to 90% as singletons. The data belong to a study of control samples from healthy donors and cancer patients. This clonotype originated in a woman aged 70 to 79 in good health. The chain employs TRBV19 and TRBJ2-1; D may be TRBD2 (5 bases). Specimen: blood. Written as DNA, the CDR3 is TGTGCCAGTAGTAGACCAACTCCCCCGGGGTCCCCCGGGGATGAGCAGTTCTTC. Its protein product is CASSRPTPPGSPGDEQFF.